A selection of T cell receptor beta chains follows, all from one sample in a study of blood T cell repertoires in COVID-19. Clones were sequenced by immunoSEQ multiplex PCR, and TCRdb holds only the in-frame ones, with some missing. The repertoire holds 140,000 or so clones, with approximately 90% as singletons. The sequenced material came from peripheral blood. These receptors all stem from a woman aged 80 or over with acute or convalescent COVID-19. Each CDR3 is given with its conserved first and last residue. Each record gives: J gene, clone size, D gene, V gene, CDR3 protein, CDR3 DNA. The D gene is left open where the match is weak. Size is stated for part of the rows, as once, few or many counts, or as a class when the clone is expanded.

J gene: TRBJ2-5; clone size: .; D gene: .; V gene: TRBV7-2; CDR3 protein: CASSLGGGYQETQYF; CDR3 DNA: TGTGCCAGCAGCTTAGGCGGGGGCTACCAAGAGACCCAGTACTTC
J gene: TRBJ1-3; clone size: .; D gene: TRBD1; V gene: TRBV3-1/TRBV3-2; CDR3 protein: CASSTLAGGSGNTIYF; CDR3 DNA: TGTGCCAGCAGTACATTAGCAGGGGGAAGTGGAAACACCATATATTTT
J gene: TRBJ1-2; clone size: .; D gene: .; V gene: TRBV30; CDR3 protein: CAWSLGGLGYGYTF; CDR3 DNA: TGTGCCTGGAGTCTTGGGGGACTCGGGTATGGCTACACCTTC
J gene: TRBJ1-2; clone size: once; D gene: .; V gene: TRBV29-1; CDR3 protein: CSVQSNYGYTF; CDR3 DNA: TGCAGCGTCCAATCTAACTATGGCTACACCTTC
J gene: TRBJ1-2; clone size: once; D gene: .; V gene: TRBV14; CDR3 protein: CASRGTGSYGYTF; CDR3 DNA: TGTGCCAGCAGGGGAACGGGAAGCTATGGCTACACCTTC
J gene: TRBJ1-6; clone size: few; D gene: TRBD1; V gene: TRBV5-1; CDR3 protein: CASSSSLGQGDSPLHF; CDR3 DNA: TGCGCCAGCAGCTCCTCCCTCGGACAGGGAGACTCACCCCTCCACTTT
J gene: TRBJ1-2; clone size: few; D gene: .; V gene: TRBV19; CDR3 protein: CASSPPDTLRGYTF; CDR3 DNA: TGTGCCAGTAGCCCCCCTGACACCCTTCGGGGCTACACCTTC
J gene: TRBJ2-4; clone size: .; D gene: .; V gene: TRBV2; CDR3 protein: CASSVLDRAKNIQYF; CDR3 DNA: TGTGCCAGCAGTGTATTGGACAGAGCCAAAAACATTCAGTACTTC
J gene: TRBJ1-6; clone size: .; D gene: TRBD1; V gene: TRBV5-1; CDR3 protein: CASSFGQDNSPLHF; CDR3 DNA: TGCGCCAGCAGCTTCGGACAGGATAATTCACCCCTCCACTTT
J gene: TRBJ1-1; clone size: few; D gene: .; V gene: TRBV18; CDR3 protein: CASSGELDTEAFF; CDR3 DNA: TGTGCCAGCTCCGGGGAGTTGGACACTGAAGCTTTCTTT
J gene: TRBJ2-7; clone size: .; D gene: TRBD2; V gene: TRBV7-9; CDR3 protein: CASSQAGTSGGSEQYF; CDR3 DNA: TGTGCCAGCAGCCAAGCTGGGACTAGCGGGGGGTCTGAGCAGTACTTC
J gene: TRBJ1-1; clone size: .; D gene: .; V gene: TRBV7-8; CDR3 protein: CASSLGDIYTEAFF; CDR3 DNA: TGTGCCAGCAGCTTAGGGGACATTTACACTGAAGCTTTCTTT
J gene: TRBJ1-5; clone size: .; D gene: .; V gene: TRBV4-3; CDR3 protein: CASSQEVDSPYSNQPQHF; CDR3 DNA: TGCGCCAGCAGCCAAGAGGTCGACAGCCCTTATAGCAATCAGCCCCAGCATTTT
J gene: TRBJ2-7; clone size: .; D gene: TRBD1; V gene: TRBV12-3/TRBV12-4; CDR3 protein: CASSPDRVEQYF; CDR3 DNA: TGTGCCAGCAGTCCCGACAGGGTCGAGCAGTACTTC
J gene: TRBJ1-4; clone size: .; D gene: TRBD1; V gene: TRBV7-2; CDR3 protein: CASSSRNTDRGTTNEKLFF; CDR3 DNA: TGTGCCAGCAGCTCCCGTAATACCGACAGGGGTACAACTAATGAAAAACTGTTTTTT
J gene: TRBJ1-1; clone size: .; D gene: TRBD1; V gene: TRBV5-1; CDR3 protein: CASSLVGQSRSLRPMNTEAFF; CDR3 DNA: TGCGCCAGCAGCTTGGTGGGACAGTCAAGATCATTAAGACCGATGAACACTGAAGCTTTCTTT
J gene: TRBJ1-1; clone size: .; D gene: .; V gene: TRBV29-1; CDR3 protein: CSETRDTNTEAFF; CDR3 DNA: TGCAGCGAGACCCGGGACACCAACACTGAAGCTTTCTTT
J gene: TRBJ2-4; clone size: .; D gene: .; V gene: TRBV5-4; CDR3 protein: CASSPTVAKNIQYF; CDR3 DNA: TGTGCCAGCAGCCCGACAGTAGCCAAAAACATTCAGTACTTC
J gene: TRBJ1-1; clone size: .; D gene: .; V gene: TRBV19; CDR3 protein: CASSIGGARTEAFF; CDR3 DNA: TGTGCCAGTAGTATTGGGGGGGCAAGGACTGAAGCTTTCTTT
J gene: TRBJ1-2; clone size: .; D gene: .; V gene: TRBV6-4; CDR3 protein: CASSDSGRVGGYTF; CDR3 DNA: TGTGCCAGCAGTGACTCGGGCAGGGTGGGAGGCTACACCTTC
J gene: TRBJ2-1; clone size: .; D gene: .; V gene: TRBV4-1; CDR3 protein: CASSQDWGVWAEQFF; CDR3 DNA: TGCGCCAGCAGCCAAGATTGGGGGGTTTGGGCGGAGCAGTTCTTC
J gene: TRBJ2-7; clone size: .; D gene: TRBD1; V gene: TRBV9; CDR3 protein: CASSVGTGEYEQYF; CDR3 DNA: TGTGCCAGCAGCGTAGGGACAGGGGAATACGAGCAGTACTTC
J gene: TRBJ1-1; clone size: .; D gene: .; V gene: TRBV29-1; CDR3 protein: CSARRTDTEAFF; CDR3 DNA: TGCAGCGCCCGTCGGACAGACACTGAAGCTTTCTTT
J gene: TRBJ1-2; clone size: few; D gene: TRBD1; V gene: TRBV11-2; CDR3 protein: CASSLDLQDRGGGYTF; CDR3 DNA: TGTGCCAGCAGCTTAGACCTTCAGGACAGGGGGGGCGGCTACACCTTC
J gene: TRBJ1-5; clone size: .; D gene: .; V gene: TRBV4-1; CDR3 protein: CASSQGGGNNQPQHF; CDR3 DNA: TGCGCCAGCAGCCAAGGGGGGGGAAACAATCAGCCCCAGCATTTT
J gene: TRBJ1-1; clone size: once; D gene: .; V gene: TRBV7-7; CDR3 protein: CASSLVPNTEAFF; CDR3 DNA: TGTGCTAGCAGCTTAGTCCCTAACACTGAAGCTTTCTTT
J gene: TRBJ1-3; clone size: .; D gene: TRBD1; V gene: TRBV7-3; CDR3 protein: CASSTTGGPGNTIYF; CDR3 DNA: TGTGCCAGCAGCACGACAGGGGGCCCTGGAAACACCATATATTTT
J gene: TRBJ2-7; clone size: .; D gene: .; V gene: TRBV9; CDR3 protein: CASSVGATREQYF; CDR3 DNA: TGTGCCAGCAGCGTAGGGGCGACGCGCGAGCAGTACTTC
J gene: TRBJ2-1; clone size: once; D gene: TRBD2; V gene: TRBV6-2/TRBV6-3; CDR3 protein: CASSPGGSYNEQFF; CDR3 DNA: TGTGCCAGCAGTCCCGGGGGGAGCTACAATGAGCAGTTCTTC
J gene: TRBJ2-3; clone size: .; D gene: TRBD2; V gene: TRBV29-1; CDR3 protein: CSARGTSGGADTQYF; CDR3 DNA: TGCAGCGCCAGGGGTACTAGCGGGGGAGCAGATACGCAGTATTTT
J gene: TRBJ1-2; clone size: .; D gene: TRBD1; V gene: TRBV14; CDR3 protein: CASSLSGQGVYGYTF; CDR3 DNA: TGTGCCAGCAGCCTGTCCGGCCAGGGGGTCTATGGCTACACCTTC
J gene: TRBJ1-6; clone size: few; D gene: .; V gene: TRBV12-3/TRBV12-4; CDR3 protein: CASSPRRDSPLHF; CDR3 DNA: TGTGCCAGCAGTCCTCGGAGGGATTCACCCCTCCACTTT
J gene: TRBJ2-1; clone size: .; D gene: TRBD2; V gene: TRBV9; CDR3 protein: CASSVAGLAVNEQFF; CDR3 DNA: TGTGCCAGCAGCGTAGCGGGACTAGCGGTCAATGAGCAGTTCTTC
J gene: TRBJ1-2; clone size: .; D gene: .; V gene: TRBV30; CDR3 protein: CAWSVPGLRYGYTF; CDR3 DNA: TGTGCCTGGAGTGTACCAGGGTTGCGCTATGGCTACACCTTC
J gene: TRBJ2-7; clone size: .; D gene: .; V gene: TRBV28; CDR3 protein: CASSLSGVLGLVPYEQYF; CDR3 DNA: TGTGCCAGCAGTTTATCGGGAGTCTTGGGATTAGTACCCTACGAGCAGTACTTC
J gene: TRBJ2-2; clone size: .; D gene: TRBD2; V gene: TRBV30; CDR3 protein: CAWIKSGGAAITGELFF; CDR3 DNA: TGTGCCTGGATAAAAAGCGGGGGGGCGGCTATCACCGGGGAGCTGTTTTTT
J gene: TRBJ2-1; clone size: few; D gene: .; V gene: TRBV30; CDR3 protein: CAWDLTGRGYNEQFF; CDR3 DNA: TGTGCCTGGGATTTAACAGGAAGGGGGTACAATGAGCAGTTCTTC
J gene: TRBJ1-1; clone size: .; D gene: TRBD1; V gene: TRBV5-1; CDR3 protein: CASSSDRAQAFF; CDR3 DNA: TGCGCCAGCAGCTCAGACAGGGCCCAAGCTTTCTTT
J gene: TRBJ1-1; clone size: .; D gene: .; V gene: TRBV4-2; CDR3 protein: CASSQERGWNTEAFF; CDR3 DNA: TGTGCCAGCAGCCAAGAACGGGGTTGGAACACTGAAGCTTTCTTT
J gene: TRBJ2-3; clone size: .; D gene: .; V gene: TRBV5-4; CDR3 protein: CASSFADTQYF; CDR3 DNA: TGTGCCAGCAGCTTCGCAGATACGCAGTATTTT
J gene: TRBJ1-4; clone size: .; D gene: TRBD1; V gene: TRBV5-8; CDR3 protein: CASSLIIGDRTNEKLFF; CDR3 DNA: TGTGCCAGCAGCTTGATTATCGGGGACAGAACTAATGAAAAACTGTTTTTT
J gene: TRBJ2-1; clone size: .; D gene: TRBD2; V gene: TRBV9; CDR3 protein: CASSVVGSGGPYSYNEQFF; CDR3 DNA: TGTGCCAGCAGCGTAGTCGGGAGCGGGGGCCCGTACTCCTACAATGAGCAGTTCTTC
J gene: TRBJ1-3; clone size: .; D gene: TRBD1; V gene: TRBV19; CDR3 protein: CASSQRQGGNTIYF; CDR3 DNA: TGTGCCAGTAGCCAAAGACAGGGCGGAAACACCATATATTTT